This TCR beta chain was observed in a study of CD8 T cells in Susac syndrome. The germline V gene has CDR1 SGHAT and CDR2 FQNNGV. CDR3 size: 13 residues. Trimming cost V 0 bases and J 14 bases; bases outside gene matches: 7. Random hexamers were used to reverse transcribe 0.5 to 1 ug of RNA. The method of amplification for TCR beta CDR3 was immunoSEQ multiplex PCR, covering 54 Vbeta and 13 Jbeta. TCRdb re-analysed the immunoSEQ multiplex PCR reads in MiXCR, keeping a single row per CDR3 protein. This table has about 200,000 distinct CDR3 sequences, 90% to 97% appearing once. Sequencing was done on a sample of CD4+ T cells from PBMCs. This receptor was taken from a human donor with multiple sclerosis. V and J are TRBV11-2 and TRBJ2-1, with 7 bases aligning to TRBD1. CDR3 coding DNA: TGTGCCAGCAGCTTAGATTCTAGGGGGCGAAAGTTCTTC. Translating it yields CASSLDSRGRKFF.